Listed here are 7 T cell receptor beta chains from one sample, sequenced in a study of cytomegalovirus exposure and HLA in healthy donors. Assay used: immunoSEQ multiplex PCR; TCRdb lists only in-frame clones, some missing. The data hold 66,000 or so clones, with approximately 97% observed a single time. Material: PBMCs. The receptor source for this set is a woman between 18 and 30 years old in good health and CMV-seropositive.

This clone appeared once. V gene TRBV28 combines with J gene TRBJ2-1; perhaps TRBD2 as D (6 bases). There are 19 residues in the CDR3. Trimming removed 2 bases from V and 1 base from J, with 21 bases in between. Germline values: CDR1 MDHEN, CDR2 SYDVKM. The chain's CDR3 is CASSLMSLAKQPSYNEQFF. The CDR3 nucleotides read TGTGCCAGCAGTTTAATGTCCCTAGCGAAGCAACCATCCTACAATGAGCAGTTCTTC. Drawing the rest from reference TRBV28 and TRBJ2-1, the complete variable domain is DVKVTQSSRYLVKRTGEKVFLECVQDMDHENMFWYRQDPGLGLRLIYFSYDVKMKEKGDIPEGYSVSREKKERFSLILESASTNQTSMYLCASSLMSLAKQPSYNEQFFGPGTRLTVL.

This CDR3 reads CASSLTGVAYEQYF. The CDR3 bases are TGTGCCAGCAGCTTAACAGGGGTCGCGTACGAGCAGTACTTC. The chain couples TRBV11-2 to TRBJ2-7, with 7 bases fitting TRBD1. Germline values: CDR1 SGHAT, CDR2 FQNNGV. V trimming: 2 bases; J trimming: 4 bases; junction bases outside the gene matches: 5. The CDR3 loop spans 14 amino acids.

The V call is TRBV9, the J call TRBJ2-6; 8 nucleotides agree with TRBD1. This CDR3 comprises 16 residues. Looked up from germline, CDR1 is SGDLS and CDR2 is YYNGEE. The V segment lost 1 base and the J segment 4 bases; nucleotides outside the gene matches: 4. DNA for the CDR3: TGTGCCAGCAGCGTACAGGGGGCGCACGGGGCCAACGTCCTGACTTTC. Translated: CASSVQGAHGANVLTF.

This clone was recorded once. The chain combines TRBV27 with TRBJ2-7, with a possible D match to TRBD2 (6 bases). This CDR3 has 11 residues. CDR1 and CDR2 from the germline V gene are MNHEY and SMNVEV (reference sequence). Trimming shortened V by 8 bases and J by 5 bases, and 10 bases separated the two germline ends. This chain's CDR3 is CASRRGDEQYF. DNA of the CDR3: TGTGCCAGCCGGCGGGGCGACGAGCAGTACTTC.

The V call is TRBV27, the J call TRBJ1-6; D remains unclear. CDR1 is MNHEY and CDR2 is SMNVEV in the germline V gene (reference sequence). CDR3 length equals 16 residues. Trimming took 5 bases from V and 0 from J, leaving 11 bases between them. The CDR3 DNA sequence: TGTGCCAGCAGTCCCTTTAGTGACTCCTATAATTCACCCCTCCACTTT. This encodes CASSPFSDSYNSPLHF.

V is TRBV5-1 and J is TRBJ2-2; D may be TRBD1 (5 bases). CDR3 length equals 16 residues. Germline V lookup: CDR1 SGHRS, CDR2 YFSETQ. V was shortened by 1 base and J by 5 bases, with 15 bases between the two germline ends. The CDR3 here is CASSLKGLFGTGELFF. The CDR3 region has the DNA TGCGCCAGCAGCTTGAAGGGGTTGTTTGGAACCGGGGAGCTGTTTTTT.

CDR3 in DNA: TGTGCCAGCAGCCGTCGGGGGGATACGCAGTATTTT. Translation gives CASSRRGDTQYF. The V gene is TRBV9, the J gene TRBJ2-3, with D perhaps TRBD2 (6 bases). The germline V gene has CDR1 SGDLS and CDR2 YYNGEE. Trimming cost V 4 bases and J 6 bases, with 9 bases left between them. This CDR3 region has 12 residues.